Below, 19 T cell receptor beta chains from the same sample are listed, as sequenced in a study of cytomegalovirus exposure and HLA in healthy donors (dated by TCRdb to about 2017). The library was prepared using the immunoSEQ multiplex PCR assay. The multiplex PCR relied on a mix of 60 forward primers for TCR Vbeta segments and 13 reverse primers for TCR Jbeta segments. The immuneACCESS repertoire file appears here via TCRdb, limited to in-frame rearrangements. These files lack a portion of the clones; in checked studies, under half of the deficit traces to unresolved V genes, and the cause of the others is not known. A total of more than 45,000 clones appear in this sample, approximately 82% of them only once. Together, the top ten hold about 3% of the sample. Sequencing used PBMCs. The source is a man aged 50 to 60 in good health and CMV-seronegative.

This clone appeared once. The chain joins TRBV18 to TRBJ1-1; 12 bases fit TRBD1. The CDR3 covers 16 residues. The germline V gene encodes CDR1 KGHSH and CDR2 LQKENI. With 4 bases clipped from V and 4 bases from J, the junction kept 7 bases outside the gene matches. As DNA, the CDR3 is TGTGCCAGCTCACTGGGACAGGGGGCAGTGGGCACTGAAGCTTTCTTT. It encodes CASSLGQGAVGTEAFF.

This chain links TRBV30 with TRBJ2-7, with TRBD2 identical over 9 bases. Germline CDR1 is GTSNPN and CDR2 is SVGIG (reference sequence). The CDR3 runs to 14 residues. V was pared by 4 bases and J by 4 bases, with 8 bases of the junction left unmatched. The DNA of the CDR3 is TGTGCCTGGACGGGGCGGGGGGGCGGTTACGAGCAGTACTTC. This sequence encodes CAWTGRGGGYEQYF. The whole variable domain, filled in from reference TRBV30 and TRBJ2-7, reads SQTIHQWPATLVQPVGSPLSLECTVEGTSNPNLYWYRQAAGRGLQLLFYSVGIGQISSEVPQNLSASRPQDRQFILSSKKLLLSDSGFYLCAWTGRGGGYEQYFGPGTRLTVT.

By its share, this clone is large. Other nucleotide sequences from this sample produce the same CDR3. V and J are TRBV10-3 and TRBJ1-6; 9 bases align to TRBD1. The length of the CDR3 is 15 residues. The germline V gene encodes CDR1 ENHRY and CDR2 SYGVKD. With 8 bases clipped from V and 5 bases from J, the junction kept 7 bases outside the gene matches. The CDR3 protein is CAIPQRTGDNSPLHF. DNA of the CDR3: TGTGCCATCCCGCAACGGACAGGGGATAATTCACCCCTCCACTTT.

This chain links TRBV2 with TRBJ2-5; TRBD2 matches at 13 bases. The junction had 3 bases not matched to a gene; V was cut back by 6 bases and J by 2 bases. The CDR3 contains 15 residues. CDR1 and CDR2 from the germline V gene are SNHLY and FYNNEI. The CDR3 is CASRKLAGGQETQYF. As DNA, the CDR3 is TGTGCCAGCAGAAAACTAGCGGGGGGGCAAGAGACCCAGTACTTC.

This clone was found once. The rearrangement joins TRBV2 to TRBJ2-7; D is unresolved. CDR3 size: 17 residues. Germline lookup yields CDR1 SNHLY and CDR2 FYNNEI. V lost 3 bases and J lost 0, with 18 bases in between. The CDR3 region is CASSEGVQARDSYEQYF. The CDR3 DNA reads as TGTGCCAGCAGTGAGGGCGTCCAGGCCCGTGACTCCTACGAGCAGTACTTC.

The V gene is TRBV5-1, the J gene TRBJ1-3; D remains ambiguous. The CDR3 has 15 amino acids. V lost 0 bases, J lost 4 bases, and 11 bases lay in between. Germline V gene data show CDR1 as SGHRS and CDR2 as YFSETQ. The CDR3 loop is CASSLAAASGNTIYF. CDR3 nucleotide sequence: TGCGCCAGCAGCTTGGCTGCGGCATCAGGAAACACCATATATTTT.

DNA for the CDR3: TGTGCCAGCAGTGAAGACGCGCACACTGAAGCTTTCTTT. The encoded protein is CASSEDAHTEAFF. This chain joins TRBV6-1 and TRBJ1-1, with unresolved D. V shed 1 base and J shed 3 bases, with 6 bases lying between them. Germline V gene lookup returns CDR1 MNHNS and CDR2 SASEGT. The CDR3 contains 13 residues.

This chain connects TRBV9 to TRBJ1-4; 8 nucleotides agree with TRBD1. Per the germline V gene, CDR1 is SGDLS and CDR2 is YYNGEE. CDR3 length: 16 amino acids. The J segment lost 4 bases and the V segment lost 3 bases, leaving 8 bases of the junction unmatched. In DNA, the CDR3 is TGTGCCAGCAGCGAAGAGGCGGACAGGGTTAATGAAAAACTGTTTTTT. It specifies CASSEEADRVNEKLFF.

As for this clone: Possible read error: a much larger clone is one base away. In nucleotides, the CDR3 is TGTGCCAGCAGTCGGTCCTACAATGAGCAGTTCTTC. Amino acids: CASSRSYNEQFF. The chain links TRBV28 to TRBJ2-1; D call uncertain. The V gene's germline CDR1 is MDHEN and CDR2 SYDVKM. V was pared by 5 bases and J by 1 base, with 3 bases between. The CDR3 sequence is 12 residues long.

This clone was detected only once. V is TRBV11-3 and J is TRBJ2-3; TRBD2 might be the D (7 bases). V dropped 1 base and J dropped 0 bases, with 11 bases sitting between them. From germline, CDR1 is SGHNT and CDR2 YENEEA. The CDR3 is 16 amino acids. This chain's CDR3 is CASSLGGGLSTDTQYF. The CDR3 nucleotides read TGTGCCAGCAGCTTAGGGGGGGGCCTTAGCACAGATACGCAGTATTTT.

The J gene is TRBJ2-1, the V gene TRBV6-5; a weak D match, TRBD2 (6 bases). Germline lookup yields CDR1 MNHEY and CDR2 SVGAGI. The ends were cut back, 6 bases at V and 3 bases at J, with 15 bases in the middle. The CDR3 runs 15 residues. The CDR3 DNA follows: TGTGCCAGCAGAGCTCGGGGGACTCTCTACAATGAGCAGTTCTTC. This gives the protein CASRARGTLYNEQFF.

The chain links TRBV19 to TRBJ2-3; D perhaps matches TRBD1 (6 bases). Trimming took off 4 bases at V and 9 bases at J, with 8 bases between the two ends. The CDR3 is 11 amino acids. Per the germline V gene, CDR1 is LNHDA and CDR2 is SQIVND (reference sequence). The DNA for the CDR3 is TGTGCCAGTAGTACTCAGGGGACGCAGTATTTT. The encoded protein is CASSTQGTQYF.

V and J are TRBV6-5 and TRBJ1-2, with D unresolved. The CDR3 runs 16 residues. From germline, CDR1 is MNHEY and CDR2 SVGAGI. V gave up 2 bases and J gave up 2 bases, with 15 bases separating them. The CDR3 coding sequence is TGTGCCAGCAGTTACCAGGTCGGCGAGAAGAACTATGGCTACACCTTC. Its protein is CASSYQVGEKNYGYTF.

The rearrangement joins TRBV27 to TRBJ2-7; no definite D call. Germline loops: CDR1 MNHEY, CDR2 SMNVEV (reference sequence). Trimming stripped 8 bases from V and 2 bases from J, with 7 bases between. This CDR3 comprises 11 residues. The DNA for the CDR3 is TGTGCCAGCGGCATTACCTACGAGCAGTACTTC. This sequence encodes CASGITYEQYF.

This chain uses TRBV4-2 with TRBJ1-3; 7 nucleotides line up with TRBD1. Germline CDR1 and CDR2: LGHNA and YNFKEQ. The length of the CDR3 is 15 residues. Germline trimming cut 2 bases from V and 4 bases from J; bases unmatched to any gene: 5. The CDR3 loop reads CASSQHTGVGNTIYF. The CDR3 nucleotides are TGTGCCAGCAGCCAACACACAGGGGTCGGAAACACCATATATTTT.

There are a few counts of this clone. J is TRBJ1-2 and V is TRBV11-2; D not certain. Germline V gene data show CDR1 as SGHAT and CDR2 as FQNNGV. V lost 4 bases and J lost 4, with 10 bases in between. CDR3 length: 13 amino acids. DNA for the CDR3: TGTGCCAGCAGCTCGCGGGCAGTCTATGGCTACACCTTC. Its translation: CASSSRAVYGYTF.

This chain connects TRBV6-1 to TRBJ2-7, with 10 bases that match TRBD2. Germline V gene sequence: CDR1 MNHNS, CDR2 SASEGT. Trimming cost V 5 bases and J 3 bases; bases outside gene matches: 4. The length of the CDR3 is 14 residues. This CDR3 is CASSRLAGGYEQYF. The CDR3 DNA follows: TGTGCCAGCAGTAGGTTAGCGGGGGGCTACGAGCAGTACTTC.

With respect to this clone: Here the CDR3 omits its conserved ending phenylalanine or tryptophan, so a read error is the likely source. This rearrangement joins TRBV2 to TRBJ1-1, with D tentatively TRBD1 (6 bases). The V end was cut by 7 bases, the J end by 1 base, with 13 bases between. This CDR3 contains 14 residues. Germline CDR1 and CDR2: SNHLY and FYNNEI. The DNA for the CDR3 is TGTGCCAGCACACTAGGGGGTTGGAACACTGAAGCTTTCCTT. Translation: CASTLGGWNTEAFL.

The rearrangement joins TRBV4-3 to TRBJ2-2; TRBD1 agrees at 8 bases. Trimming at V came to 1 base and at J to 0 bases, leaving 4 bases not matched to a gene. Germline CDR1 LGHNA, CDR2 YSLEER. The CDR3 contains 17 residues. This CDR3 reads CASSQGTGRSNTGELFF. The CDR3 DNA sequence: TGCGCCAGCAGCCAAGGGACAGGGCGATCGAACACCGGGGAGCTGTTTTTT.